This T cell receptor beta chain was documented in a study of cytomegalovirus exposure and HLA in healthy donors. Study information: Among about 380 genotyped donors, approximately 80% fell in the Caucasian-associated ancestry cluster. Whole-study findings and limits: Later work found that TCR association rates differed between HLA loci; DRB1 had the most and HLA-C the fewest.

The table lists this clone with a few counts. Its antigen remains unknown. V gave up 2 bases and J gave up 1 base; unmatched junction bases: 4. Per germline, CDR1 MNHEY and CDR2 SMNVEV (reference sequence). The CDR3 totals 15 residues. PCR primers comprised 60 Vbeta and 13 Jbeta primers. Profiling relied on immunoSEQ multiplex PCR, and the TCRdb table lists in-frame clones only, not all of them. The table lists about 150,000 clones, 61% of them singletons. As for the donors, each was a healthy bone marrow donor. This chain uses TRBV27 with TRBJ2-7; 8 bases agree with TRBD2. This TCR came from a male donor in good health and CMV-seronegative. Sequenced sample: PBMCs. CDR3 DNA sequence: TGTGCCAGCAGTTTACAGGCTAGCGGGTCCTACGAGCAGTACTTC. Amino acid sequence: CASSLQASGSYEQYF.